Following are 16 T cell receptor beta chains from one sample sequenced in a study of cytomegalovirus exposure and HLA in healthy donors. The protocol was immunoSEQ multiplex PCR, while the TCRdb copy is restricted to in-frame clones and leaves out a portion. Of 80,000 to 100,000 clones listed, around nine tenths are singletons. Sequenced: PBMCs. The source of these receptors is a young woman in good health and CMV-seronegative.

This clone was picked up one time. CDR3: CASSSPTRTGTGTF. DNA of the CDR3: TGTGCCAGCAGCTCTCCCACCAGGACGGGGACAGGAACCTTC. The chain is built from TRBV7-2 and TRBJ1-2; 8 bases match TRBD1. The germline CDR1 and CDR2 sequences are SGHTA and FQGNSA. The J segment lost 14 bases and the V segment lost 4 bases, leaving 15 bases of the junction unmatched. The CDR3 consists of 14 residues.

This clone appeared a few times. CDR3: CASSQSRGGEETQYF. CDR3 DNA: TGTGCCAGCAGCCAATCCCGGGGAGGAGAAGAGACCCAGTACTTC. The V gene is TRBV14, the J gene TRBJ2-5; a weak D match, TRBD2 (6 bases). This CDR3 is built from 15 residues. Deletions cut 2 bases from V and 3 bases from J, with 13 bases between. Germline V lookup: CDR1 SGHDN, CDR2 FVKESK.

The CDR3 DNA reads as TGTGCCAGCAGTTACTCCAGGGCCGCGAACTATGGCTACACCTTC. It translates to CASSYSRAANYGYTF. V and J are TRBV6-5 and TRBJ1-2; TRBD1 might be the D (5 bases). This CDR3 spans 15 amino acids. CDR1 and CDR2 from the germline V gene are MNHEY and SVGAGI. V shed 0 bases and J shed 2 bases, with 10 bases lying between them.

The J gene is TRBJ1-1, the V gene TRBV10-3; D not resolved. CDR1 is ENHRY, CDR2 SYGVKD, per germline. The CDR3 runs to 12 residues. V was pared by 3 bases and J by 1 base, with 3 bases between. The CDR3 loop reads CAISDGNTEAFF. The CDR3 nucleotides read TGTGCCATCAGTGACGGGAACACTGAAGCTTTCTTT.

The chain combines TRBV4-3 with TRBJ2-1, with 7 bases identical to TRBD1. There are 17 residues in the CDR3. Germline-derived CDR1 and CDR2 are LGHNA and YSLEER. Losses at the gene ends were 0 bases for V and 0 bases for J; bases not matched to a gene: 5. The CDR3 bases are TGCGCCAGCAGCCAAGATACGGGACAGTACTCCTACAATGAGCAGTTCTTC. Encoded protein: CASSQDTGQYSYNEQFF.

The chain is built from TRBV2 and TRBJ1-6, with no clear D. Between the trimmed V and J ends, which lost 4 bases and 10 bases, there was a span of 17 bases. Germline assignment: CDR1 SNHLY and CDR2 FYNNEI. The length of the CDR3 is 15 residues. The CDR3 spells CASSAKQWSESPLHF. CDR3 nucleotides: TGTGCCAGCAGTGCTAAACAGTGGTCGGAATCACCCCTCCACTTT.

The V call is TRBV27, the J call TRBJ2-1, with TRBD2 as a possible D gene (6 bases). Germline V CDR1 and CDR2: MNHEY, SMNVEV (reference sequence). V lost 0 bases to trimming and J lost 7 bases, with 13 bases between them. The CDR3 is 15 residues long. DNA of the CDR3: TGTGCCAGCAGTTTATCCAGCGGGTGGGGGAATGAGCAGTTCTTC. It yields the protein CASSLSSGWGNEQFF.

The chain uses TRBV7-2 and TRBJ2-7, with 12 bases aligning to TRBD2. V shed 2 bases and J 5 bases; nucleotides not matched to a gene: 4. Germline V CDR1 and CDR2: SGHTA, FQGNSA. This CDR3 is 15 amino acids long. The CDR3, as DNA: TGTGCCAGCAGCTTACTAGCGGGGGGGCCCAACGAGCAGTACTTC. It is translated as CASSLLAGGPNEQYF.

The V gene is TRBV10-3, the J gene TRBJ2-1; 7 nucleotides align to TRBD2. CDR1 ENHRY and CDR2 SYGVKD come from the germline V gene. The CDR3 covers 15 residues. The trim removed 7 bases at V and 7 bases at J, leaving 13 bases unmatched. CDR3 sequence reads: CAITPQIAGANEQFF. CDR3 bases: TGTGCCATCACCCCTCAGATAGCGGGTGCTAATGAGCAGTTCTTC.

The CDR3: CASSVGPGEAFF. In DNA, the CDR3 is TGTGCCAGCAGCGTAGGTCCAGGTGAAGCTTTCTTT. The chain couples TRBV9 to TRBJ1-1; D call uncertain. The CDR3 length is 12 residues. The germline gives CDR1 SGDLS, CDR2 YYNGEE. V lost 0 bases, J lost 7 bases, and 7 bases lay in between.

The J gene is TRBJ2-3, the V gene TRBV10-3; 8 bases fit TRBD1. Trimming took 6 bases from V and 0 from J; bases not matched to a gene: 8. The CDR3 has 16 residues. CDR1 and CDR2 from the germline V gene are ENHRY and SYGVKD. CDR3 amino acids: CAISGKDRDSTDTQYF. CDR3 nucleotide sequence: TGTGCCATCAGCGGGAAGGACAGGGATAGCACAGATACGCAGTATTTT.

The chain recombines TRBV29-1 with TRBJ1-1, with 7 bases fitting TRBD1. With V trimmed by 4 bases and J by 2 bases, 16 bases remained unmatched. Germline CDR1 and CDR2: SQVTM and ANQGSEA. CDR3 size: 17 residues. CDR3: CSVAGRTGNQGNTEAFF. In nucleotides, the CDR3 is TGCAGCGTTGCTGGGAGGACAGGCAACCAGGGAAACACTGAAGCTTTCTTT.

V gene TRBV2 combines with J gene TRBJ1-4; the D gene is possibly TRBD1 (5 bases). The CDR3 sequence is 15 residues long. V was pared by 7 bases and J by 3 bases, with 15 bases between. Germline V gives CDR1 SNHLY, CDR2 FYNNEI. CDR3 loop: CASTRSQGSNEKLFF. DNA of the CDR3: TGTGCCAGCACCCGGAGTCAGGGCTCTAATGAAAAACTGTTTTTT.

The genes are TRBV5-8 and TRBJ2-5, with a weak D call TRBD1 (5 bases). Germline CDR1 and CDR2: SGHTS and YDEGEE. The CDR3 is made up of 11 amino acids. CDR3 sequence (DNA): TGTGCTCAGCGTAAGGGGGAGACCCAGTACTTC. Translation: CAQRKGETQYF.

The V call is TRBV29-1, the J call TRBJ1-2; 12 bases line up with TRBD1. The trim removed 3 bases at V and 8 bases at J, leaving 10 bases unmatched. In germline, CDR1 is SQVTM, CDR2 ANQGSEA. The CDR3 consists of 15 residues. CDR3 in amino acids: CSVEDRGQGAIGYTF. In nucleotides, the CDR3 is TGCAGCGTTGAGGATCGGGGACAGGGGGCCATAGGCTACACCTTC.

This clone has only a few counts. The gene calls are TRBV18 and TRBJ2-2; D is unresolved. Trimming removed 1 base at V and 0 bases at J, with 9 bases between. The CDR3 runs to 16 residues. Germline V gene lookup returns CDR1 KGHSH and CDR2 LQKENI. The DNA of the CDR3 is TGTGCCAGCTCACCACTTGCCAGCGCGAACACCGGGGAGCTGTTTTTT. It yields the protein CASSPLASANTGELFF. Drawing the rest from reference TRBV18 and TRBJ2-2, the complete variable domain is NAGVMQNPRHLVRRRGQEARLRCSPMKGHSHVYWYRQLPEEGLKFMVYLQKENIIDESGMPKERFSAEFPKEGPSILRIQQVVRGDSAAYFCASSPLASANTGELFFGEGSRLTVL.